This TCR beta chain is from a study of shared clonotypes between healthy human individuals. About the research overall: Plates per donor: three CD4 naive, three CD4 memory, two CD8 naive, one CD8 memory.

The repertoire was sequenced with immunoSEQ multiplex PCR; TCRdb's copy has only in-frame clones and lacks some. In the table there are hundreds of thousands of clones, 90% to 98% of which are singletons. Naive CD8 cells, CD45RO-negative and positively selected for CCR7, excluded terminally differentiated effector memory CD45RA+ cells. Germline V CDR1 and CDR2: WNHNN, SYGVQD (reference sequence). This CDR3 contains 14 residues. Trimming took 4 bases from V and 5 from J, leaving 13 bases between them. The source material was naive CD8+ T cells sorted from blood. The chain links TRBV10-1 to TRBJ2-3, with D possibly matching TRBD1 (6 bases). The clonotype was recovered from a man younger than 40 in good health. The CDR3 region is CASSAGGREDTQYF. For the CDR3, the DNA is TGCGCCAGCAGTGCTGGGGGCCGTGAAGATACGCAGTATTTT.